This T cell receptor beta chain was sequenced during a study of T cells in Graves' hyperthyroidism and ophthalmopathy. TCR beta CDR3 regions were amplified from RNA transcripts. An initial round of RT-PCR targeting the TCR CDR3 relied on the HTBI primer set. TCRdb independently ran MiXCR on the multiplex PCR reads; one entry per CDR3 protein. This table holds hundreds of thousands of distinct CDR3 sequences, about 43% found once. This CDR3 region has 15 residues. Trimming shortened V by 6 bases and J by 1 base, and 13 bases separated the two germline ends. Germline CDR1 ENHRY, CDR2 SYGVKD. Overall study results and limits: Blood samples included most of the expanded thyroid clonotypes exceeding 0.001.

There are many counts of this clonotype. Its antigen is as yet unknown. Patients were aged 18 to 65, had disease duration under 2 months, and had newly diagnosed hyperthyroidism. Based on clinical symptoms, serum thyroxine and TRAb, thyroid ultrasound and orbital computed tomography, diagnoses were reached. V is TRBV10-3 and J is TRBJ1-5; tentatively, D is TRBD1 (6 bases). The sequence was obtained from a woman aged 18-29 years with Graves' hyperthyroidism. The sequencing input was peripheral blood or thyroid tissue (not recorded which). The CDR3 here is CAIRGTLGSNQPQHF. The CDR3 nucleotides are TGTGCCATCAGAGGGACATTGGGAAGCAATCAGCCCCAGCATTTT.